The TCR beta chain described here comes from a study of response to subunit inactivated influenza vaccine (dated by TCRdb to between 2018 and 2020). Study-wide context: Deep quantitative T cell receptor repertoire profiling was used in the study to track responses to a trivalent subunit inactivated influenza vaccine. Study-level results and caveats: It was suggested by the authors that each seasonal influenza vaccination may recruit only a limited number of new T cells.

This clonotype occurred a few times. Its antigen remains unidentified. Per-nucleotide qualities are absent, and no much larger clonotype sits a single base away. The CDR3 holds 13 amino acids from the cysteine to the phenylalanine. Only the CDR3 DNA is retained, 39 bases long and in frame from the first base. V drops 5 bases and J drops 10 bases, leaving 14 bases in between. The time point label, as the study defines it: 45 to 50 days after influenza vaccine administration. Libraries came from RT-PCR. TCRdb shows the sequencer as Illumina HiSeq 2500. Using fastp at Q25 and MiXCR, TCRdb reprocessed the public reads and kept productive beta chains. CDR3 protein duplicates are merged, each entry listing the most common genes and DNA. The sample includes about half a million distinct CDR3 sequences, with roughly 9.7% observed a single time. The biggest ten clones account for 12% of the sample.

This specimen consisted of PBMCs from blood, obtained 35 to 45 days after vaccination. This TCR derives from a man between 45 and 60 years old who received an inactivated influenza vaccine. Donor details come from another sample of the same person, matched by shared clones. The V gene is TRBV12-3 or TRBV12-4 and the J gene is TRBJ1-4; no D gene is confidently identified. CDR3 sequence: CASSRNHRGKLFF. The DNA sequence is as follows: TGTGCCAGCAGTCGCAACCATCGCGGAAAACTGTTTTTT.